Below, 21 T cell receptor beta chains from the same sample are listed, as sequenced in a study of CD8 T cells in Susac syndrome (dated by TCRdb to the late 2010s). Library prep was done by the immunoSEQ multiplex PCR assay. RNA was extracted with the RNeasy kit and roughly 0.5 to 1 ug was reverse transcribed using random hexamers. The raw public data were reprocessed by TCRdb itself: fastp quality trimming at Q25, MiXCR clonotype calling, in-frame beta chains only. Each entry merges the rows of one CDR3 protein and shows their most common DNA and genes. Counted in this sample were under 85,000 distinct CDR3 sequences; approximately 93% of them appeared once. More than 0.4% of the sample lies in the top ten. The sequenced sample was CD8+ T cells from PBMCs. Receptors were obtained from a human donor with Susac syndrome.

This chain uses TRBV29-1 with TRBJ1-2; D not certain. This CDR3 spans 12 amino acids. The ends were cut back, 6 bases at V and 1 base at J, with 9 bases in the middle. Per germline, CDR1 SQVTM and CDR2 ANQGSEA. The CDR3 loop is CSVSGFNYGYTF. The CDR3 DNA reads as TGCAGCGTGTCGGGGTTTAACTATGGCTACACCTTC.

J is TRBJ1-5 and V is TRBV4-1; 9 bases map to TRBD1. The J segment lost 5 bases and the V segment lost 0 bases, leaving 5 bases of the junction unmatched. In germline, CDR1 is MGHRA, CDR2 YSYEKL. The CDR3 loop spans 16 amino acids. CDR3 residues: CASSQEQGAEDQPQHF. CDR3 nucleotide sequence: TGCGCCAGCAGCCAAGAACAGGGGGCGGAGGATCAGCCCCAGCATTTT.

The rearrangement joins TRBV27 to TRBJ2-3, with D possibly being TRBD1 or TRBD2 (5 bases each). Germline V CDR1 and CDR2: MNHEY, SMNVEV (reference sequence). This CDR3 has 16 amino acids. Trimming cost V 3 bases and J 1 base, with 14 bases left between them. This chain's CDR3 is CASSFRCGGGTDTQYF. The CDR3 bases are TGTGCCAGCAGTTTTCGTTGTGGGGGAGGCACAGATACGCAGTATTTT.

This chain links TRBV6-5 with TRBJ2-3, with D perhaps matching TRBD1 or TRBD2 (6 bases each). The ends were cut back, 2 bases at V and 2 bases at J, with 11 bases in the middle. This CDR3 is 15 amino acids long. Germline V gives CDR1 MNHEY, CDR2 SVGAGI. CDR3 sequence reads: CASSYTGAITDTQYF. The CDR3 bases are TGTGCCAGCAGTTACACGGGGGCCATCACAGATACGCAGTATTTT.

J is TRBJ2-1 and V is TRBV27; 9 nucleotides align to TRBD2. Germline V CDR1 and CDR2: MNHEY, SMNVEV (reference sequence). The CDR3 covers 15 residues. The junction had 4 bases not matched to a gene; V was cut back by 5 bases and J by 2 bases. For the CDR3, the DNA is TGTGCCAGCAGTGGGGCTAGCGGGACCTACAATGAGCAGTTCTTC. Residues: CASSGASGTYNEQFF.

This CDR3 is CASSLDSRRNRENIQYF. The CDR3, as DNA: TGTGCCAGCAGCTTAGATTCGCGACGGAACAGAGAAAACATTCAGTACTTC. This chain uses TRBV11-2 with TRBJ2-4; D remains ambiguous. V was trimmed by 0 bases and J by 5 bases, leaving 17 bases between them. The germline gives CDR1 SGHAT, CDR2 FQNNGV. This CDR3 contains 17 residues.

CDR3 DNA: TGCGCCAGCAGCCAAGAACCGAACACTGAAGCTTTCTTT. Translated, it gives CASSQEPNTEAFF. The chain couples TRBV4-3 to TRBJ1-1, with D uncertain. Trimming pared 0 bases from V and 1 base from J, leaving 3 bases between. This CDR3 spans 13 amino acids. The germline CDR1 and CDR2 sequences are LGHNA and YSLEER.

The chain couples TRBV3-1 to TRBJ1-2; 11 bases match TRBD1. The CDR3 totals 18 residues. Trimming removed 4 bases from V and 4 bases from J; junction bases left unmatched: 14. Germline V gives CDR1 LGHDT, CDR2 YNNKEL (reference sequence). The CDR3 loop reads CASSPHSGQGAVSYGYTF. The CDR3 DNA reads as TGTGCCAGCAGCCCGCATTCAGGACAGGGGGCGGTCAGCTATGGCTACACCTTC.

The rearrangement uses TRBV2 and TRBJ1-1; tentatively, D is TRBD1 (5 bases). The CDR3 sequence is 11 residues long. The V end lost 6 bases, the J end lost 6 bases, and 8 bases lay between the germline ends. The germline V gene has CDR1 SNHLY and CDR2 FYNNEI. The CDR3, as DNA: TGTGCCAGCAGGGGCAGGGCTGAAGCTTTCTTT. Protein sequence: CASRGRAEAFF.

The chain combines TRBV27 with TRBJ1-1; D ambiguous. V shed 2 bases and J shed 0 bases, with 10 bases lying between them. This CDR3 is built from 15 residues. Germline loops: CDR1 MNHEY, CDR2 SMNVEV (reference sequence). CDR3 amino acids: CASSLEAGVNTEAFF. The DNA of the CDR3 is TGTGCCAGCAGTTTAGAGGCCGGGGTGAACACTGAAGCTTTCTTT.

The chain couples TRBV12-2 to TRBJ1-6. TRBV12-2 is a recognized pseudogene. The CDR3 covers 13 residues. The CDR3 spells CASRQMFESPLHF. DNA for the CDR3: TGTGCAAGTCGCCAAATGTTCGAATCACCCCTCCACTTT.

V gene TRBV12-3 or TRBV12-4 combines with J gene TRBJ2-2; 7 bases are shared with TRBD2. This CDR3 spans 14 amino acids. J gave up 4 bases and V 8 bases, and 7 bases lay outside the gene matches. This CDR3 is CASRGGVATGELFF. The DNA for the CDR3 is TGTGCCAGCCGTGGGGGGGTAGCCACCGGGGAGCTGTTTTTT.

The chain links TRBV20-1 to TRBJ2-1; 12 bases agree with TRBD2. Germline V gene data show CDR1 as DFQATT and CDR2 as SNEGSKA (reference sequence). The V and J ends lost 6 bases and 8 bases, in that order; junction bases with no gene match: 11. This CDR3 has 15 amino acids. The CDR3 loop reads CSALSTSGSVDEQFF. The CDR3 region has the DNA TGCAGTGCCCTATCGACTAGCGGGAGTGTGGATGAGCAGTTCTTC.

The V and J genes are TRBV27 and TRBJ2-2; TRBD2 agrees at 10 bases. V shed 6 bases and J 3 bases; nucleotides not matched to a gene: 7. Germline CDR1 reads MNHEY; CDR2 reads SMNVEV (reference sequence). This CDR3 contains 16 residues. The CDR3 sequence: CASSPGTSVYTGELFF. The CDR3 nucleotides read TGTGCCAGCAGCCCCGGGACTAGCGTGTACACCGGGGAGCTGTTTTTT.

This clonotype was counted a single time. The chain combines TRBV20-1 with TRBJ2-7; the D is unclear. The CDR3 has 14 amino acids. V shed 1 base and J shed 2 bases, with 12 bases lying between them. Germline V gene lookup returns CDR1 DFQATT and CDR2 SNEGSKA (reference sequence). CDR3 in DNA: TGCAGTGCTAGAGTCAGCAGTAAACCCTACGAGCAGTACTTC. It codes for CSARVSSKPYEQYF.

The chain carries TRBV27 and TRBJ2-7; D might be TRBD1 (6 bases). Germline values: CDR1 MNHEY, CDR2 SMNVEV (reference sequence). CDR3 length: 15 residues. Trimming left V 1 base short and J 1 base short, with 11 bases between. CDR3 in amino acids: CASSLYREGSYEQYF. As DNA, the CDR3 is TGTGCCAGCAGTTTATACAGGGAAGGTTCCTACGAGCAGTACTTC.

The chain is built from TRBV5-6 and TRBJ1-1; TRBD1 matches at 8 bases. The CDR3 runs 13 residues. Unmatched junction bases numbered 3, after V lost 4 bases and J lost 4 bases. The germline gives CDR1 SGHDT, CDR2 YYEEEE. The CDR3 is CASSRTGTTEAFF. CDR3 in DNA: TGTGCCAGCAGCCGGACAGGGACCACTGAAGCTTTCTTT. The full variable domain, with the rest looked up from reference TRBV5-6 and TRBJ1-1, is DAGVTQSPTHLIKTRGQQVTLRCSPKSGHDTVSWYQQALGQGPQFIFQYYEEEERQRGNFPDRFSGHQFPNYSSELNVNALLLGDSALYLCASSRTGTTEAFFGQGTRLTVV.

The chain is built from TRBV4-1 and TRBJ1-1; D gene uncertain. From germline, CDR1 is MGHRA and CDR2 YSYEKL. Trimming cost V 1 base and J 1 base, with 7 bases left between them. The CDR3 has 14 residues. CDR3 amino acids: CASSQGMGNTEAFF. In DNA form, the CDR3 reads TGCGCCAGCAGCCAAGGGATGGGGAACACTGAAGCTTTCTTT.

V and J are TRBV20-1 and TRBJ1-3; D gene uncertain. The V end was cut by 0 bases, the J end by 1 base, with 16 bases between. Germline V gives CDR1 DFQATT, CDR2 SNEGSKA (reference sequence). The CDR3 runs to 17 residues. For the CDR3, the DNA is TGCAGTGCTAGAGATTTAGGGTCTCGGGGATCTGGAAACACCATATATTTT. Translating it yields CSARDLGSRGSGNTIYF.

Here the CDR3 reads CSASGLAGDREQFF. Here the CDR3 DNA reads TGCAGTGCTAGCGGACTAGCGGGAGATCGTGAGCAGTTCTTC. The chain carries TRBV20-1 and TRBJ2-1; TRBD2 agrees at 13 bases. Per germline, CDR1 DFQATT and CDR2 SNEGSKA (reference sequence). The CDR3 is 14 residues long. The V segment lost 3 bases and the J segment 9 bases; nucleotides outside the gene matches: 5.

CDR3 bases: TGTGCCAGTAAAGGTAGCGGAATCACAGATACGCAGTATTTT. Its protein is CASKGSGITDTQYF. The V gene is TRBV19, the J gene TRBJ2-3, with D possibly matching TRBD2 (6 bases). Germline V gives CDR1 LNHDA, CDR2 SQIVND (reference sequence). The CDR3 runs to 14 residues. With 7 bases removed from V and 2 bases from J, the gap between germline ends came to 13 bases. The complete variable domain, with remaining parts taken from reference TRBV19 and TRBJ2-3, reads DGGITQSPKYLFRKEGQNVTLSCEQNLNHDAMYWYRQDPGQGLRLIYYSQIVNDFQKGDIAEGYSVSREKKESFPLTVTSAQKNPTAFYLCASKGSGITDTQYFGPGTRLTVL.